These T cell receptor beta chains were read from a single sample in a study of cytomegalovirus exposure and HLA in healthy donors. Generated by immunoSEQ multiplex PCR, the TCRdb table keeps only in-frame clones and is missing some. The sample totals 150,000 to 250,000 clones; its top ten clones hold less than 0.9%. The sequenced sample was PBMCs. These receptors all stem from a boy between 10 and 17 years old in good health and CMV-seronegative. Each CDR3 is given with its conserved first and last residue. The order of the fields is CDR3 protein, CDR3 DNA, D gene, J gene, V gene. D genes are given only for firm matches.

CASSDRQPLISGNTIYF | TGCGCCAGCAGTGACCGACAGCCACTAATCTCTGGAAACACCATATATTTT | . | TRBJ1-3 | TRBV10-2
CASSEKRSGGYNEQFF | TGTGCCAGCAGTGAGAAACGTAGCGGGGGATACAATGAGCAGTTCTTC | TRBD2 | TRBJ2-1 | TRBV6-4
CASSVDRTYEQYF | TGTGCCAGCAGCGTCGACAGAACCTACGAGCAGTACTTC | . | TRBJ2-7 | TRBV11-1
CASSLDLTGVTEAFF | TGTGCCAGCAGCTTAGATCTGACAGGGGTCACTGAAGCTTTCTTT | TRBD1 | TRBJ1-1 | TRBV11-2
CASSQARGAWSSNTEAFF | TGCGCCAGCAGCCAGGCCCGGGGGGCTTGGAGTTCAAACACTGAAGCTTTCTTT | . | TRBJ1-1 | TRBV4-1
CASSETYEQYF | TGTGCCAGCAGTGAAACTTACGAGCAGTACTTC | . | TRBJ2-7 | TRBV2
CASRPHSTDTQYF | TGTGCCAGCAGGCCACACAGCACAGATACGCAGTATTTT | . | TRBJ2-3 | TRBV5-5
CASSGGQDYEKLFF | TGTGCCAGCTCCGGCGGACAGGACTATGAAAAACTGTTTTTT | TRBD1 | TRBJ1-4 | TRBV6-1
CASSSGGSTDTQYF | TGTGCCAGCAGCAGCGGCGGAAGCACAGATACGCAGTATTTT | . | TRBJ2-3 | TRBV11-3
CSVIGTGGYTF | TGCAGCGTTATTGGGACAGGGGGCTACACCTTC | TRBD1 | TRBJ1-2 | TRBV29-1
CATGGGPLGDGYTF | TGTGCCACCGGCGGGGGCCCCCTGGGGGATGGCTACACCTTC | . | TRBJ1-2 | TRBV28
CASSESLSYEQYF | TGTGCCAGCAGCGAGTCACTTTCCTACGAGCAGTACTTC | . | TRBJ2-7 | TRBV9
CASTPYGGRDYGYTF | TGTGCCAGCACCCCCTACGGGGGACGGGACTATGGCTACACCTTC | . | TRBJ1-2 | TRBV6-5
CASSLEAATNYGYTF | TGCGCCAGCAGCTTGGAGGCAGCGACTAACTATGGCTACACCTTC | . | TRBJ1-2 | TRBV5-1
CASSQVSPGEGGTEAFF | TGCGCCAGCAGCCAAGTCTCCCCGGGGGAGGGGGGCACTGAAGCTTTCTTT | . | TRBJ1-1 | TRBV4-1
CASSQSRDRRYNSPLHF | TGTGCCAGCAGCCAAAGCCGGGACAGGCGGTATAATTCACCCCTCCACTTT | TRBD1 | TRBJ1-6 | TRBV27
CASSDGTSKQETQYF | TGCGCCAGCAGTGATGGCACTAGCAAGCAAGAGACCCAGTACTTC | . | TRBJ2-5 | TRBV10-1
CASTTGLAGGNEQFF | TGTGCCAGCACCACGGGACTAGCGGGGGGCAATGAGCAGTTCTTC | TRBD2 | TRBJ2-1 | TRBV5-6
CASSSRQGGDGYTF | TGTGCCAGCAGTTCTCGGCAGGGAGGGGATGGCTACACCTTC | . | TRBJ1-2 | TRBV28
CASSLGGDTEAFF | TGCGCCAGCAGCTTGGGGGGGGACACTGAAGCTTTCTTT | . | TRBJ1-1 | TRBV5-1
CASSPPVGSSYNEQFF | TGCGCCAGCAGCCCCCCAGTGGGGAGCTCCTACAATGAGCAGTTCTTC | . | TRBJ2-1 | TRBV4-1
CASSLESGSGNTIYF | TGCGCCAGCAGCTTGGAATCGGGGTCTGGAAACACCATATATTTT | . | TRBJ1-3 | TRBV5-1
CASSQGALQETQYF | TGTGCCAGCAGCCAGGGGGCACTACAAGAGACCCAGTACTTC | TRBD1 | TRBJ2-5 | TRBV6-1
CASSYGPGNYEQYF | TGTGCCAGCAGTTACGGCCCGGGAAACTACGAGCAGTACTTC | . | TRBJ2-7 | TRBV6-5
CASVTGRGPSDF | TGTGCCAGCGTGACAGGCAGGGGGCCGTCGGACTTC | TRBD1 | TRBJ2-4 | TRBV28
CASSLPTGPGQPQHF | TGTGCCAGCAGCCTTCCGACAGGGCCGGGTCAGCCCCAGCATTTT | TRBD1 | TRBJ1-5 | TRBV7-9
CASSERTGGLQETQYF | TGTGCCAGCAGCGAGAGGACAGGGGGCCTCCAAGAGACCCAGTACTTC | TRBD1 | TRBJ2-5 | TRBV11-3
CASSWSTGQGVHYEQYF | TGTGCCAGCAGCTGGTCTACCGGACAGGGGGTACACTACGAGCAGTACTTC | TRBD1 | TRBJ2-7 | TRBV7-2
CASVTGITYEQYF | TGTGCCAGCGTCACAGGGATAACGTACGAGCAGTACTTC | . | TRBJ2-7 | TRBV2
CASSPPGGGYNEQFF | TGTGCCAGCAGCCCGCCGGGAGGAGGCTACAATGAGCAGTTCTTC | TRBD2 | TRBJ2-1 | TRBV7-2
CASSSTDRTYETQYF | TGTGCCAGCAGCTCGACCGACAGGACCTACGAGACCCAGTACTTC | . | TRBJ2-5 | TRBV5-4
CAEHGGNTIYF | TGTGCTGAACATGGTGGAAACACCATATATTTT | . | TRBJ1-3 | TRBV30
CASSLGTGGGTIYF | TGCGCCAGCAGCTTGGGGACAGGGGGAGGCACCATATATTTT | TRBD1 | TRBJ1-3 | TRBV5-1
CASSPGVATEGSPLHF | TGCGCCAGCAGCCCGGGAGTGGCGACGGAAGGTTCACCCCTCCACTTT | . | TRBJ1-6 | TRBV5-1
CASRTTGEQFF | TGTGCCAGCAGGACGACTGGCGAGCAGTTCTTC | . | TRBJ2-1 | TRBV2
CASSGGGGGADTQYF | TGTGCCAGCAGTGGTGGCGGGGGGGGCGCAGATACGCAGTATTTT | TRBD2 | TRBJ2-3 | TRBV6-1
CASSDPRRRSGNTIYF | TGTGCCAGCAGTGATCCACGGAGACGGAGTGGAAACACCATATATTTT | . | TRBJ1-3 | TRBV6-1
CASRPRPSGAYNEQFF | TGTGCCAGCAGACCCCGGCCTAGCGGGGCCTACAATGAGCAGTTCTTC | TRBD2 | TRBJ2-1 | TRBV27
CASSLDRFTGGLFF | TGTGCCAGCAGCTTGGACAGATTCACCGGGGGGCTGTTTTTT | . | TRBJ2-2 | TRBV5-6
CASSQDGSGYNSPLHF | TGCGCCAGCAGCCAAGATGGCAGCGGGTATAATTCACCCCTCCACTTT | . | TRBJ1-6 | TRBV4-3
CASKEGAGGYTF | TGTGCCAGCAAAGAGGGCGCGGGTGGCTACACCTTC | . | TRBJ1-2 | TRBV2
CASSAQGVGNGNEQFF | TGTGCCAGCTCAGCGCAAGGGGTGGGAAACGGCAATGAGCAGTTCTTC | . | TRBJ2-1 | TRBV18
CASSGGQGATGELFF | TGTGCCAGCAGTGGGGGACAGGGGGCCACCGGGGAGCTGTTTTTT | TRBD1 | TRBJ2-2 | TRBV2
CASSVGGGSVTDTQYF | TGTGCCAGCAGCGTAGGAGGGGGCTCGGTCACAGATACGCAGTATTTT | TRBD1 | TRBJ2-3 | TRBV9
CASSPRAVGETQYF | TGTGCCAGCAGCCCCAGGGCCGTTGGAGAGACCCAGTACTTC | . | TRBJ2-5 | TRBV7-3
CASSLPSGKGNTIYF | TGTGCCAGCAGCTTGCCCTCGGGAAAGGGAAACACCATATATTTT | . | TRBJ1-3 | TRBV5-4
CASSLARTGLNTEAFF | TGTGCCAGCAGCTTAGCGAGAACAGGGCTGAACACTGAAGCTTTCTTT | . | TRBJ1-1 | TRBV7-8
CASSLFLGPGNEQFF | TGTGCCAGCAGTTTATTTCTTGGCCCGGGGAATGAGCAGTTCTTC | . | TRBJ2-1 | TRBV27
CATKEGSEAFF | TGTGCCACCAAGGAGGGATCTGAAGCTTTCTTT | . | TRBJ1-1 | TRBV10-3
CASSFSRETQYF | TGCGCCAGCAGCTTTTCCCGAGAGACCCAGTACTTC | . | TRBJ2-5 | TRBV5-1
CSAMTPLEQFF | TGCAGCGCGATGACACCGCTGGAGCAGTTCTTC | . | TRBJ2-1 | TRBV29-1
CASSLLGHSYEQYF | TGTGCCAGCAGTTTACTGGGCCATTCCTACGAGCAGTACTTC | . | TRBJ2-7 | TRBV27